This is a list of T cell receptor beta chains from one sample in a study of blood T cell repertoires in COVID-19. Clones were sequenced by immunoSEQ multiplex PCR, and TCRdb holds only the in-frame ones, with some missing. Of fewer than 250,000 clones in the sample, about 88% are singletons; the top ten hold less than 3.5%. Sequenced: peripheral blood. The receptors stem from a woman in her sixties or seventies with acute or convalescent COVID-19. Both conserved end residues are part of each CDR3. The D gene is left open where the match is weak. Rows give clone size only sometimes, using once, few, many, or a class for an expanded clone.

j_gene: TRBJ1-2
abundance: NA
v_gene: TRBV6-5
d_gene: TRBD1
CDR3nt: TGTGCCAGCAGTCCTACAGGGGGCCGAGTCGGCTACACCTTC
CDR3aa: CASSPTGGRVGYTF

j_gene: TRBJ1-2
abundance: few
v_gene: TRBV10-2
d_gene: TRBD1
CDR3nt: TGCGCCAGCAGTCTGACAGGGGGGGATGGCTACACCTTC
CDR3aa: CASSLTGGDGYTF

j_gene: TRBJ2-5
abundance: NA
v_gene: TRBV7-2
d_gene: NA
CDR3nt: TGTGCCAGCAGCTTAGCGCGCATTGCAGAGACCCAGTACTTC
CDR3aa: CASSLARIAETQYF

j_gene: TRBJ1-2
abundance: NA
v_gene: TRBV21-1
d_gene: NA
CDR3nt: TGTGCCAGCAGCGCCCGCTCCCGGGTTCCCGGCTATGGCTACACCTTC
CDR3aa: CASSARSRVPGYGYTF

j_gene: TRBJ1-5
abundance: once
v_gene: TRBV27
d_gene: NA
CDR3nt: TGTGCCAGCAGTCCCCGATCCAGGGGAGATCAGCCCCAGCATTTT
CDR3aa: CASSPRSRGDQPQHF

j_gene: TRBJ1-1
abundance: NA
v_gene: TRBV5-4
d_gene: TRBD1
CDR3nt: TGTGCCAGCAGCAGAACAGGGGTGAACACTGAAGCTTTCTTT
CDR3aa: CASSRTGVNTEAFF

j_gene: TRBJ2-2
abundance: NA
v_gene: TRBV7-3
d_gene: TRBD2
CDR3nt: TGTGCCAGCAGCTCCATAGCGGGGGGGAACACCGGGGAGCTGTTTTTT
CDR3aa: CASSSIAGGNTGELFF

j_gene: TRBJ1-2
abundance: NA
v_gene: TRBV30
d_gene: TRBD1
CDR3nt: TGTGCCTGGAGCCCGATAGGGACAGGGATTGGCTACACCTTC
CDR3aa: CAWSPIGTGIGYTF

j_gene: TRBJ1-1
abundance: NA
v_gene: TRBV25-1
d_gene: NA
CDR3nt: TGTGCCAGCAGGGAGGCGCGGGGGCACACTGAAGCTTTCTTT
CDR3aa: CASREARGHTEAFF

j_gene: TRBJ2-6
abundance: NA
v_gene: TRBV7-9
d_gene: NA
CDR3nt: TGTGCCAGCAGCTTACGGAGCGCCAACGTCCTGACTTTC
CDR3aa: CASSLRSANVLTF

j_gene: TRBJ1-3
abundance: NA
v_gene: TRBV23-1
d_gene: NA
CDR3nt: TGCGCCAGCAGTCGCTCGACAGGTTGGTACTCTGGAAACACCATATATTTT
CDR3aa: CASSRSTGWYSGNTIYF

j_gene: TRBJ2-1
abundance: NA
v_gene: TRBV18
d_gene: TRBD2
CDR3nt: TGTGCCAGCTCCCCAGCCCTGGGACTATCGTACAATGAGCAGTTCTTC
CDR3aa: CASSPALGLSYNEQFF

j_gene: TRBJ1-6
abundance: NA
v_gene: TRBV18
d_gene: TRBD1
CDR3nt: TGTGCCAGCTCACGGGACAGGTATAATTCACCCCTCCACTTT
CDR3aa: CASSRDRYNSPLHF

j_gene: TRBJ1-1
abundance: NA
v_gene: TRBV7-2
d_gene: NA
CDR3nt: TGTGCCAGCAGCTTAGGAGGGATTTATAACACTGAAGCTTTCTTT
CDR3aa: CASSLGGIYNTEAFF

j_gene: TRBJ2-2
abundance: NA
v_gene: TRBV19
d_gene: NA
CDR3nt: TGTGCCAGTAGTATGCGAGCGCAGAGCAAGAACACCGGGGAGCTGTTTTTT
CDR3aa: CASSMRAQSKNTGELFF

j_gene: TRBJ1-3
abundance: NA
v_gene: TRBV5-4
d_gene: NA
CDR3nt: TGTGCCAGCAGCTTGGATCCGGGGAAGTCTGGAAACACCATATATTTT
CDR3aa: CASSLDPGKSGNTIYF

j_gene: TRBJ1-5
abundance: NA
v_gene: TRBV7-9
d_gene: NA
CDR3nt: TGTGCCAGCAGCTTAGCCGATCAGCCCCAGCATTTT
CDR3aa: CASSLADQPQHF

j_gene: TRBJ1-2
abundance: NA
v_gene: TRBV29-1
d_gene: TRBD1
CDR3nt: TGCAGCGTTTGGACAGGAATCCAAGGGGGCTACACCTTC
CDR3aa: CSVWTGIQGGYTF

j_gene: TRBJ2-3
abundance: NA
v_gene: TRBV2
d_gene: TRBD2
CDR3nt: TGTGCCAGCAGTGAAGACAAGCGGGGTGTAGATACGCAGTATTTT
CDR3aa: CASSEDKRGVDTQYF